Listed below are T cell receptor beta chains from one sample, sequenced in a study of radiotherapy plus CTLA-4 blockade in lung cancer. The data were produced by immunoSEQ multiplex PCR, yet TCRdb's version contains in-frame clones alone and is incomplete. The table records 80,000 to 95,000 clones, roughly 80% of them present only once. The sequenced sample was peripheral blood, obtained from a patient treated with radiotherapy plus ipilimumab. All receptors derive from a human donor with non-small cell lung cancer that progressed on radiotherapy plus ipilimumab. Both conserved end residues are part of each CDR3. A D gene is named only where the DNA matches it firmly. Rows may omit the clone size; those that give it use once, few, many or a size class.

size,V,J,D,CDR3,DNA
-,TRBV25-1,TRBJ1-2,-,CASSVQGGYGYTF,TGTGCCAGCAGTGTGCAGGGCGGGTATGGCTACACCTTC
-,TRBV4-2,TRBJ1-1,-,CASSRGQMNTEAFF,TGTGCCAGCAGCCGAGGCCAGATGAACACTGAAGCTTTCTTT
-,TRBV29-1,TRBJ2-1,TRBD2,CSVGVAGGPSFEQFF,TGCAGCGTGGGGGTAGCGGGAGGGCCCTCATTCGAGCAGTTCTTC
-,TRBV27,TRBJ1-2,-,CASSSGVRGYTF,TGTGCCAGCAGTTCAGGGGTGCGGGGCTACACCTTC
-,TRBV7-6,TRBJ2-5,-,CASSRHRDETQYF,TGTGCCAGCAGCCGGCACAGGGATGAGACCCAGTACTTC
many,TRBV5-1,TRBJ2-7,-,CASSLGDTNSYEQYF,TGCGCCAGCAGCTTGGGTGACACAAACTCCTACGAGCAGTACTTC
-,TRBV6-5,TRBJ1-2,-,CASSYSRQSNYGYTF,TGTGCCAGCAGTTACTCGAGGCAGTCTAACTATGGCTACACCTTC
-,TRBV28,TRBJ2-3,-,CASSSAGIRADTQYF,TGTGCCAGCAGTAGCGCGGGGATTCGAGCAGATACGCAGTATTTT
-,TRBV7-6,TRBJ1-1,-,CASSIDLNTEAFF,TGTGCCAGCAGCATCGATTTGAACACTGAAGCTTTCTTT
-,TRBV6-5,TRBJ2-3,TRBD2,CASSGGLAGVRTQYF,TGTGCCAGCAGTGGTGGACTAGCGGGAGTTCGTACGCAGTATTTT
-,TRBV11-2,TRBJ1-2,-,CASSFRNYGYTF,TGTGCCAGCAGCTTTAGAAACTATGGCTACACCTTC
-,TRBV7-6,TRBJ2-7,TRBD2,CASSSETSGRAQYF,TGTGCCAGCAGCTCCGAGACTAGCGGGAGGGCCCAGTACTTC
-,TRBV4-1,TRBJ1-1,TRBD1,CASSHPTTGTDRMNTEAFF,TGCGCCAGCAGCCACCCTACAACAGGGACAGACCGTATGAACACTGAAGCTTTCTTT
-,TRBV29-1,TRBJ1-2,-,CSVGEGGYTF,TGCAGCGTTGGAGAGGGGGGCTACACCTTC
-,TRBV19,TRBJ2-5,-,CASRRTDQETQYF,TGTGCCAGTAGGAGAACAGACCAAGAGACCCAGTACTTC
-,TRBV5-6,TRBJ1-3,TRBD1,CASSPRDRSSGNTIYF,TGTGCCAGCAGCCCCCGGGACAGGAGCTCTGGAAACACCATATATTTT
-,TRBV7-9,TRBJ2-7,-,CASSRRDPPWGQYF,TGTGCCAGCAGTCGGCGGGACCCACCATGGGGGCAGTACTTC
-,TRBV15,TRBJ1-1,-,CATSNHRAKNTEAFF,TGTGCCACCAGCAATCACCGGGCTAAGAACACTGAAGCTTTCTTT
few,TRBV7-9,TRBJ2-1,-,CASSLGVGASYNEQFF,TGTGCCAGCAGCTTAGGGGTGGGAGCTTCCTACAATGAGCAGTTCTTC
-,TRBV10-2,TRBJ1-2,-,CASSRGGYGYTF,TGCGCCAGCAGCAGGGGCGGCTATGGCTACACCTTC
-,TRBV15,TRBJ2-1,TRBD1,CATSSLDRGFDQFF,TGTGCCACCAGCAGTTTAGACAGGGGGTTTGATCAGTTCTTC
-,TRBV10-1,TRBJ2-7,TRBD1,CASSGSGTGGYEQYF,TGCGCCAGCAGTGGTTCCGGGACAGGGGGCTACGAGCAGTACTTC
-,TRBV2,TRBJ2-5,-,CASSPTGRETQYF,TGTGCCAGCAGCCCCACGGGGCGAGAGACCCAGTACTTC
-,TRBV5-1,TRBJ2-1,-,CASSLAVVQKYNEQFF,TGCGCCAGCAGCTTAGCTGTAGTTCAGAAATACAATGAGCAGTTCTTC
few,TRBV28,TRBJ2-1,-,CASRSGSSYNEQFF,TGTGCCAGCAGGAGCGGTAGCTCCTACAATGAGCAGTTCTTC
-,TRBV27,TRBJ2-3,TRBD1,CASIQTTGSSTDTQYF,TGTGCCAGCATCCAAACGACAGGGTCGAGCACAGATACGCAGTATTTT
-,TRBV11-2,TRBJ2-7,TRBD2,CASSPWLAGSYEQYF,TGTGCCAGCAGCCCGTGGCTAGCGGGTTCCTACGAGCAGTACTTC
-,TRBV5-1,TRBJ2-1,-,CASSFQAGNNEQFF,TGCGCCAGCAGCTTTCAGGCGGGGAACAATGAGCAGTTCTTC
-,TRBV29-1,TRBJ2-1,TRBD1,CSVTGTGSSYNEQFF,TGCAGCGTAACCGGGACAGGGAGCTCCTACAATGAGCAGTTCTTC
-,TRBV6-6,TRBJ2-1,TRBD2,CASSSKGLADHNEQFF,TGTGCCAGCAGTTCCAAGGGACTAGCGGACCACAATGAGCAGTTCTTC
-,TRBV6-1,TRBJ1-1,-,CASRPGPTEAFF,TGTGCCAGCAGGCCGGGCCCCACTGAAGCTTTCTTT
-,TRBV5-1,TRBJ2-1,-,CASSSTDPTVNEQFF,TGCGCCAGCAGCAGTACGGATCCCACGGTCAATGAGCAGTTCTTC
-,TRBV7-3,TRBJ2-3,TRBD2,CASSSPLAGDTQYF,TGTGCCAGCAGCTCCCCCCTAGCGGGAGATACGCAGTATTTT
-,TRBV27,TRBJ2-2,-,CASSLGVRGPTGELFF,TGTGCCAGCAGTTTAGGGGTTAGGGGTCCGACCGGGGAGCTGTTTTTT
-,TRBV27,TRBJ1-1,-,CASSLRGTNTEAFF,TGTGCCAGCAGTTTAAGGGGGACGAACACTGAAGCTTTCTTT